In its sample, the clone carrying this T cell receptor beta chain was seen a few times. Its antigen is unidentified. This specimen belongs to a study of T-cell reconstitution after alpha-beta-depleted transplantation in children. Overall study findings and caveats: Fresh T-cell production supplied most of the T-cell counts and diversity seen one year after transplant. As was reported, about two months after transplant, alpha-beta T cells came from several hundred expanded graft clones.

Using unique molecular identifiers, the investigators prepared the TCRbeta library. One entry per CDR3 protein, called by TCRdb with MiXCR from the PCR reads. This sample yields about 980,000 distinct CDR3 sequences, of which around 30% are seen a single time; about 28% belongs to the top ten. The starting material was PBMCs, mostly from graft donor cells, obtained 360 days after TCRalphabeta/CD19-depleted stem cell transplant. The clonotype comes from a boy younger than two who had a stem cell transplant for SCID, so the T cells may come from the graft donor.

CDR3 amino acids: CASSYSIRVEYNEQFF. The CDR3 DNA reads TGTGCCAGCAGTTACTCGATAAGGGTTGAATACAATGAGCAGTTCTTC. The chain links TRBV6-5 to TRBJ2-1; D not certain. The CDR3 is 16 residues long. The germline V gene encodes CDR1 MNHEY and CDR2 SVGAGI. V lost 0 bases to trimming and J lost 4 bases, with 13 bases between them.